This TCR beta chain was found in a study of blood T cell repertoires in COVID-19 (dated by TCRdb to the early 2020s). Describing the broader study: The collaborator samples originated in the United States, Italy and Spain and spanned the acute and convalescent phases of COVID-19. The prospective study material was composed of cDNA or gDNA derived from T cells, B-cell-depleted T cells, or PBMCs. The dataset comprised deeply sampled blood TCRbeta repertoires from subjects exposed to, actively infected with, or recovered from COVID-19. The repertoires were made available in a free public database intended to serve as a resource for research on the immune response to SARS-CoV-2. The samples were drawn from two sources: the first 160 participants of the ongoing ImmuneRACE study, and 1,000 to 1,500 subjects contributed by 6 global collaborators. A de-identified subject ID, COVID-19 status, age in years and sex were almost always included in the sample metadata. Where available, HLA class I and class II types were obtained from metadata supplied by the sample provider rather than from assay-based typing.

Overall study results and their limits: The quantity of clinical and demographic metadata differed by source and by participant and was supplied without curation.

TCRbeta CDR3 regions were amplified from genomic DNA using the immunoSEQ Assay, a bias-controlled multiplex PCR. On the study's bioinformatics: The number of nucleated cells in each sample was estimated from the amplification of reference gene primers within the assay. To quantify the absolute abundance of each unique TCRbeta CDR3 rearrangement, sequence reads were collapsed and filtered. Productive Simpson clonality was computed per sample as the square root of Simpson's diversity index over productive rearrangements. TCRdb re-hosts the immuneACCESS table, in-frame sequences only. Its copies lack some clones; in the studies checked, an unresolved V gene accounts for under half of them, and the cause for the rest is not known. The V and J calls and the clone size are those of that table, but D and trimming were determined from the DNA. This sample gives under 150,000 clones in total; 80% to 85% of them show up just once. Around 4% of the sample rests with the top ten.

The collaborating institutions used their own protocols to collect whole blood in K2EDTA tubes. For TCRbeta analysis, collaborators shipped samples in one of three forms: frozen whole blood, isolated PBMCs, or DNA extracted from either of those sample types. Concerning this clone itself: What this receptor recognizes is not known. Base qualities are not provided; no much larger clone lies one nucleotide away.

The source material was peripheral blood. This clonotype was obtained from a woman aged 55-69 years with acute or convalescent COVID-19.

The nucleotide sequence reads TGCGCCAGCAGCCCCAATAGCGGGGAGGGGACCCAGTACTTC. Its protein reads: CASSPNSGEGTQYF. Here the chain combines TRBV5-1 and TRBJ2-5; TRBD2 agrees with 8 junctional bases. The CDR3 contains 14 residues, cysteine and phenylalanine counted. Of the read, only the CDR3 DNA is kept; its 42 bases are in frame from base 1. For this chain, trimming is 4 bases at the V end and 7 bases at the J end, and the number of junction bases without a gene match is 9. CDR1 and CDR2 were assigned from the germline V gene as SGHRS and YFSETQ.